Below, one TCR beta chain is given with its context. The CDR3 end lies 3 residues beyond the end of the read and is filled in from the germline J gene. Germline CDR1 and CDR2: SEHNR and FQNEAQ (reference sequence). With V trimmed by 3 bases and J by 9 bases, 8 bases remained unmatched. The CDR3 is 14 residues long. This specimen comes from a study of Tregs in tolerant kidney transplant recipients. Sequenced by immunoSEQ multiplex PCR; TCRdb stores in-frame clones only, minus some. In all, the sample yields under 35,000 clones. Unstimulated Tregs (CD4+CD25+CD127-) and CD4+CD25- non-Tregs were sorted from PBMCs.

This clonotype originated in a human donor who received a combined kidney and bone marrow transplant. Here the sequenced sample was CD8+ T cells from blood, taken before the transplant. The gene calls are TRBV7-9 and TRBJ1-5, with TRBD1 matching over 7 bases. This CDR3 reads CASSFGTGEPPQHF. Partial CDR3 DNA: TGTGCCAGCAGCTTTGGAACAGGGGAACCGCCC.